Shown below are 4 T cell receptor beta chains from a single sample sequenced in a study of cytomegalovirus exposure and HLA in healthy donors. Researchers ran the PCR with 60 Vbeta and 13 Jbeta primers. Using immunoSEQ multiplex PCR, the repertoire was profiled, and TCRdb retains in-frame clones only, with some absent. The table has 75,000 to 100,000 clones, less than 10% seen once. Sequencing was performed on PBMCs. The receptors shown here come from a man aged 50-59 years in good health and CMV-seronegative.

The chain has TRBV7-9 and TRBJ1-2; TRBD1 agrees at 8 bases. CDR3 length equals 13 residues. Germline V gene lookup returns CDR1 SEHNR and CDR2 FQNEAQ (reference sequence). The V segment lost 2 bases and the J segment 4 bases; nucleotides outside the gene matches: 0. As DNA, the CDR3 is TGTGCCAGCAGCTTAACAGGGGGCTATGGCTACACCTTC. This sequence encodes CASSLTGGYGYTF.

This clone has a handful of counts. The CDR3 region has the DNA TGTGCCATCAGTGAGCAGGACTATGGCTACACCTTC. Translated: CAISEQDYGYTF. The rearrangement joins TRBV10-3 to TRBJ1-2; D is undetermined. The CDR3 covers 12 residues. V lost 2 bases, J lost 3 bases, and 4 bases lay in between. Germline V gene lookup returns CDR1 ENHRY and CDR2 SYGVKD.

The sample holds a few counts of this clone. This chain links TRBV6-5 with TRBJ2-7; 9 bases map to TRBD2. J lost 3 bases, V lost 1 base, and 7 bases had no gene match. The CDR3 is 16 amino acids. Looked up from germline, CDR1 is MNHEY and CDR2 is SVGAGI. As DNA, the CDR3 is TGTGCCAGCAGTTACTGGGCGGGGGGGGGCATCTACGAGCAGTACTTC. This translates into CASSYWAGGGIYEQYF.

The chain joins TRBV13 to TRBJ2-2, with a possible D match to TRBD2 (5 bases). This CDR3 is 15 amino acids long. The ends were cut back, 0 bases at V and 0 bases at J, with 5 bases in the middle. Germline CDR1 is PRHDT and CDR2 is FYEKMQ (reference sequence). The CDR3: CASSLGLANTGELFF. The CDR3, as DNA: TGTGCCAGCAGCTTAGGACTAGCGAACACCGGGGAGCTGTTTTTT.